These 11 T cell receptor beta chains were sequenced from one sample in a study of T cell repertoires in cytomegalovirus infection. No cognate antigen is known for these TCRs. Each CDR3 protein gets one entry after TCRdb re-called the reads with MiXCR. Of under 850,000 distinct CDR3 sequences listed, roughly 36% are singletons. The specimen comprised cultured PBMCs, sampled from culture after CMV antigen stimulation. These receptors came from a human donor in good health (CMV status not recorded). Some clones in this sample may be carry-over from other donors' samples.

This clonotype was counted many times. This chain links TRBV7-2 with TRBJ2-7, with 8 bases lining up with TRBD2. Germline V gene sequence: CDR1 SGHTA, CDR2 FQGNSA. The CDR3 loop spans 15 amino acids. Trimming cost V 4 bases and J 0 bases; bases outside gene matches: 5. The CDR3 protein is CASSSPGLGSYEQYF. Written as DNA, the CDR3 is TGTGCCAGCAGCTCCCCGGGACTAGGCTCCTACGAGCAGTACTTC.

To note about this clonotype: A read error is likely, as this CDR3 ends without the conserved phenylalanine or tryptophan. The V gene is TRBV5-5, the J gene TRBJ2-1; 7 nucleotides align to TRBD1. CDR3 length equals 17 residues. Germline values: CDR1 SGHKS, CDR2 YYEKEE (reference sequence). The V gene end was trimmed by 4 bases and the J gene end by 5 bases; junction bases not matched to a gene: 15. CDR3 coding DNA: TGTGCCAGCAGCCTGAGCCCGGGGACAGCAGCGAACAATGAGCAGTTCTTA. This sequence encodes CASSLSPGTAANNEQFL.

This clonotype is a singleton in its sample. The genes are TRBV28 and TRBJ1-6; 7 positions agree with TRBD1. J lost 7 bases, V lost 6 bases, and 18 bases had no gene match. This CDR3 has 18 residues. The V gene's germline CDR1 is MDHEN and CDR2 SYDVKM. The CDR3 reads CASSLGGIRDRRNSPLHF. The CDR3 region has the DNA TGTGCCAGCAGCTTAGGAGGGATCCGGGACAGACGAAATTCACCCCTCCACTTT.

This clonotype has ten or more counts. V is TRBV7-2 and J is TRBJ1-2; D might be TRBD1 (6 bases). The V gene lost 1 base and the J gene lost 4 bases, with 13 bases spanning the gap. The CDR3 sequence is 15 residues long. Germline V gene data show CDR1 as SGHTA and CDR2 as FQGNSA. DNA for the CDR3: TGTGCCAGCAGCTTAGACCCGGGCAGGGGCTATGGCTACACCTTC. Protein sequence: CASSLDPGRGYGYTF. Combining the CDR3 with reference TRBV7-2 and TRBJ1-2 gives the whole variable domain GAGVSQSPSNKVTEKGKDVELRCDPISGHTALYWYRQSLGQGLEFLIYFQGNSAPDKSGLPSDRFSAERTGGSVSTLTIQRTQQEDSAVYLCASSLDPGRGYGYTFGSGTRLTVV.

This clonotype was seen only a few times. V and J are TRBV12-3 or TRBV12-4 and TRBJ1-5; 11 positions agree with TRBD1. The CDR3 extends over 15 amino acids. After removal of 6 bases from V and 5 bases from J, the junction contained 6 bases not matched to a gene. The CDR3 reads CASSRGQGGYQPQHF. The CDR3, as DNA: TGTGCCAGCAGCCGGGGACAGGGGGGATATCAGCCCCAGCATTTT.

This clonotype has a handful of counts. The chain couples TRBV7-2 to TRBJ2-3; a weak D match, TRBD2 (6 bases). The germline V gene has CDR1 SGHTA and CDR2 FQGNSA. Between the trimmed V and J ends, which lost 5 bases and 5 bases, there was a span of 11 bases. CDR3 length: 13 residues. This CDR3 reads CASSTGLVDTQYF. The CDR3 region has the DNA TGTGCCAGCAGCACGGGACTGGTAGATACGCAGTATTTT.

This clonotype was counted at least ten times. DNA of the CDR3: TGTGCCAGCAGCTTACGGGGGGCCGGCACAGATACGCAGTATTTT. This encodes CASSLRGAGTDTQYF. The chain is built from TRBV7-2 and TRBJ2-3; possible D gene TRBD2, 7 bases. V lost 2 bases and J lost 1, with 10 bases in between. In germline, CDR1 is SGHTA, CDR2 FQGNSA. This CDR3 is 15 amino acids long.

This clonotype has only one observation. V gene TRBV10-3 combines with J gene TRBJ1-3; D uncertain. The CDR3 runs to 15 residues. Trimming took 3 bases from V and 3 from J, leaving 12 bases between them. Germline lookup yields CDR1 ENHRY and CDR2 SYGVKD. As DNA, the CDR3 is TGTGCCATCAGTGAATGGAAAGGGCTTGGAAACACCATATATTTT. Translation gives CAISEWKGLGNTIYF.

The chain carries TRBV20-1 and TRBJ2-7, with TRBD2 matching over 8 bases. The CDR3 spans 14 residues. Trimming cost V 5 bases and J 0 bases; bases outside gene matches: 6. From germline, CDR1 is DFQATT and CDR2 SNEGSKA (reference sequence). The CDR3 DNA reads TGCAGTGCTTGGAGCGGGAGTAACTCCTACGAGCAGTACTTC. Translating it yields CSAWSGSNSYEQYF.

The rearrangement uses TRBV12-5 and TRBJ2-5; 13 positions agree with TRBD2. This CDR3 comprises 18 residues. V lost 11 bases and J lost 4; bases outside the gene matches: 19. Germline V gives CDR1 LGHNT, CDR2 FRNRAP. The CDR3 sequence is CARGFGTSGALRRETQYF. CDR3 nucleotides: TGTGCTCGGGGTTTTGGGACTAGCGGGGCCCTACGGCGAGAGACCCAGTACTTC.

The chain uses TRBV28 and TRBJ2-7, with 8 nucleotides matching TRBD1. Germline trimming cut 4 bases from V and 2 bases from J; bases unmatched to any gene: 16. The CDR3 contains 18 residues. The germline gives CDR1 MDHEN, CDR2 SYDVKM. The CDR3 DNA reads TGTGCCAGCAGTTCCTTCATGGGAGCGGACAGGGTAACCTACGAGCAGTACTTC. Its protein product is CASSSFMGADRVTYEQYF. The full variable domain, its missing parts supplied by reference TRBV28 and TRBJ2-7, is DVKVTQSSRYLVKRTGEKVFLECVQDMDHENMFWYRQDPGLGLRLIYFSYDVKMKEKGDIPEGYSVSREKKERFSLILESASTNQTSMYLCASSSFMGADRVTYEQYFGPGTRLTVT.